The rows below give T cell receptor beta chains drawn from one sample of a study of Ad26.COV2.S vaccination and SARS-CoV-2 variants. Assay: immunoSEQ multiplex PCR; the TCRdb copy retains only in-frame clones and omits some. The table records 200,000 to 250,000 clones, 88% of them present only once. The input for sequencing was peripheral blood, taken in a trial of Ad26.COV2.S vaccine versus placebo. Every receptor here comes from a person between 18 and 65 years old who received the Ad26.COV2.S COVID-19 vaccine or a placebo. The conserved cysteine and the conserved F or W are not part of the CDR3 here. A D gene is named only where the DNA matches it firmly.

CDR3aa | d_gene | j_gene | v_gene | len
ASSQPRTSGTPTQY | TRBD2 | TRBJ2-5 | TRBV11-3 | 14
ASSLGGAGREAF | - | TRBJ1-1 | TRBV7-8 | 12
ASSPYGTGSNQPQH | TRBD1 | TRBJ1-5 | TRBV19 | 14
ASSERQGALGYT | TRBD1 | TRBJ1-2 | TRBV6-1 | 12
ASSLVAGGPYNEQF | TRBD2 | TRBJ2-1 | TRBV7-2 | 14
ATSTSPGTGELF | - | TRBJ2-2 | TRBV24-1 | 12
SARTAATEAF | - | TRBJ1-1 | TRBV29-1 | 10
ASSGDQGPSYNEQF | - | TRBJ2-1 | TRBV5-4 | 14
ASSSNLGQGTKNIQY | TRBD1 | TRBJ2-4 | TRBV7-8 | 15
ASSVGLAGAANTGELF | TRBD2 | TRBJ2-2 | TRBV6-4 | 16
ASSFNEKLF | - | TRBJ1-4 | TRBV28 | 9
ASSTSRQGARDTQY | TRBD1 | TRBJ2-3 | TRBV28 | 14
ASSTSGGETDTQY | TRBD2 | TRBJ2-3 | TRBV5-4 | 13
ASSDSVTGQLDFEAEAF | - | TRBJ1-1 | TRBV6-4 | 17
ASRYRDRVIHEQY | TRBD1 | TRBJ2-7 | TRBV23-1 | 13
ASSERPNYGYT | - | TRBJ1-2 | TRBV2 | 11
ASPRGPSTDTQY | TRBD1 | TRBJ2-3 | TRBV27 | 12
ASSWGQLAWEEKLF | TRBD1 | TRBJ1-4 | TRBV5-1 | 14